A selection of T cell receptor beta chains follows, all from one sample in a study of blood T cells in healthy people across ages. MiXCR was run by TCRdb on the 5' RACE reads, yielding one entry per CDR3 protein. The sample carries 980,000 or so distinct CDR3 sequences, roughly 43% recorded once. The sequenced sample was blood. These receptor sequences come from a man aged 30-40 years in good health. Both conserved end residues are trimmed from each CDR3. Size is omitted from some rows. Given values are once, few, many or a class for expanded clones.

V	size	J	CDR3
TRBV11-3	.	TRBJ2-1	ASSLRRWGGSYNEQF
TRBV9	.	TRBJ2-1	ASSGTPHNEQF
TRBV12-3/TRBV12-4	few	TRBJ2-3	ASSFLGLTDTQY
TRBV7-2	.	TRBJ2-1	ASSNRLGGGRGEQF
TRBV7-2	.	TRBJ2-2	ASSAGTSGGELF
TRBV4-3	once	TRBJ1-1	ASSQVPGRATEAF
TRBV9	.	TRBJ2-7	ASSVGQLGNEQY
TRBV6-5	.	TRBJ1-4	DSRLTGSVNEKLF
TRBV5-1	few	TRBJ1-5	ASSLGGDSNQPQH
TRBV6-2/TRBV6-3	.	TRBJ2-3	ASGAGPGKDTQY
TRBV10-3	few	TRBJ2-1	AISDLRDRVGNEQF
TRBV6-5	.	TRBJ2-1	ASSPRRGAMDEQF
TRBV4-2	many	TRBJ2-3	ASSQGRGTDTQY
TRBV6-4	.	TRBJ1-2	ASSPQGEANYGYT
TRBV20-1	.	TRBJ1-5	SARDLGQPQH
TRBV7-8	few	TRBJ1-4	ASSSGGGRGGEKLF
TRBV7-6	few	.	ASSSQVAGDNYEQY
TRBV4-2	.	TRBJ1-5	ASSQEAEAVSNQPQH
TRBV29-1	few	TRBJ2-7	SAQQGSTYEQY
TRBV10-3	.	TRBJ1-5	AISESNGPSNQPQH
TRBV7-9	.	TRBJ2-1	ASSSTYSSVRNEQF
TRBV20-1	.	TRBJ2-5	SAIWQGPQTQY
TRBV4-3	.	TRBJ2-1	ASSQERSGGRLYNEQF
TRBV30	.	TRBJ1-4	AWSNGGGLF
TRBV6-1	.	TRBJ2-7	ASSETIRPTPYEQY